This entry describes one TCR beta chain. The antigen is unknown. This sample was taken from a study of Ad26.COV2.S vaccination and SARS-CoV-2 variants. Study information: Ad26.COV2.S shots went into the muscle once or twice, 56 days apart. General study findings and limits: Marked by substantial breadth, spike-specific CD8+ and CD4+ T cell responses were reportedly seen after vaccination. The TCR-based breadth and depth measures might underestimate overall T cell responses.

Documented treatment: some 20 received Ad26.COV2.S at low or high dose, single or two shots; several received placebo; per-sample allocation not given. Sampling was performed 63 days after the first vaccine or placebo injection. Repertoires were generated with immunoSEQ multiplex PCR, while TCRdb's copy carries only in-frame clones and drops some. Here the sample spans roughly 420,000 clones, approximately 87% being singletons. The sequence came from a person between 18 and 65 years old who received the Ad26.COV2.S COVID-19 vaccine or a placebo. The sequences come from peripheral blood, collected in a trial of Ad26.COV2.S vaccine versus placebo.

CDR3 DNA sequence: TGTGCCAGCAGCTCCCAAAGCTCCTACGAGCAGTACTTC. Its translation is CASSSQSSYEQYF. The chain uses TRBV7-8 and TRBJ2-7; no reliable D call. Germline V gives CDR1 SGHVS, CDR2 FQNEAQ. With 4 bases removed from V and 0 bases from J, the gap between germline ends came to 7 bases. CDR3 length: 13 residues.